This T cell receptor beta chain was observed in a study of OX40 agonist ivuxolimab in advanced cancers. Study context: All patients had ivuxolimab intravenously every 2 weeks at 0.01 to 10 mg/kg. Of mixed ages from about 20 to 80 and averaging approximately 60 years, the group was 65% to 85% male.

V lost 4 bases to trimming and J lost 4 bases; unmatched junction nucleotides: 8. The CDR3 contains 15 residues. Germline V CDR1 and CDR2: LNHDA, SQIVND (reference sequence). A remark on this clone: Its specificity is unknown.

Study-level points and caveats: Some nonresponders also had low normalized T-cell clonal expansion.

Method: immunoSEQ multiplex PCR; TCRdb's copy keeps in-frame clones and lacks some. The data show about 79,000 clones, with about 90% seen just once and around 4.1% held by the top ten. The source was CD4+ or CD8+ T cells sorted from blood, collected in a trial of the OX40 agonist ivuxolimab. The sequence was obtained from an adult with an advanced solid tumor such as melanoma, head and neck, liver or kidney cancer. The chain employs TRBV19 and TRBJ2-5; TRBD1 agrees at 8 bases. Here the CDR3 DNA reads TGTGCCAGTAGTACAGGGACAGGTCTTCCAGAGACCCAGTACTTC. Encoded protein: CASSTGTGLPETQYF.